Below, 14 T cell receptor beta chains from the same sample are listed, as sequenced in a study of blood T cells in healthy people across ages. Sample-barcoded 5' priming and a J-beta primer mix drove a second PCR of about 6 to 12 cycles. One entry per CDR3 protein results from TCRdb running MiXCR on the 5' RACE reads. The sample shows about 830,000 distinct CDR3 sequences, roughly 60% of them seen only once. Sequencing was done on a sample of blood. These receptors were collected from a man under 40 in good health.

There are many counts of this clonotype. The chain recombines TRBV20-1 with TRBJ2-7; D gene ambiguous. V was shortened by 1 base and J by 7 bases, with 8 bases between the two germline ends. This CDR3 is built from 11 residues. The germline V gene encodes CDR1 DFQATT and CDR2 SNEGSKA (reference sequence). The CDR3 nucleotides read TGCAGTGCTAGAGTAGGTGATGAGCAGTACTTC. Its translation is CSARVGDEQYF.

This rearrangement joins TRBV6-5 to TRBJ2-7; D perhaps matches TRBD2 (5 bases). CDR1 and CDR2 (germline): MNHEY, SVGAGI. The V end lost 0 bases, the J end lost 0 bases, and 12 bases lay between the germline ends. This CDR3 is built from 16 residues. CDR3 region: CASSYSNNGDSYEQYF. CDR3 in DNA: TGTGCCAGCAGTTACTCGAATAACGGGGACTCCTACGAGCAGTACTTC.

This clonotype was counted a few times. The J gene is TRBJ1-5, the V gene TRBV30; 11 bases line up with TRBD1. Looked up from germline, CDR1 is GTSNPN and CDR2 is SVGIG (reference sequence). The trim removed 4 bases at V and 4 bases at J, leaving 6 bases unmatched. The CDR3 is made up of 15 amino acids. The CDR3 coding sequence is TGTGCCTGGACAACGGGGACAGGGGGGAATCAGCCCCAGCATTTT. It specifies CAWTTGTGGNQPQHF. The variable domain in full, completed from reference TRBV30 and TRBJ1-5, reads SQTIHQWPATLVQPVGSPLSLECTVEGTSNPNLYWYRQAAGRGLQLLFYSVGIGQISSEVPQNLSASRPQDRQFILSSKKLLLSDSGFYLCAWTTGTGGNQPQHFGDGTRLSIL.

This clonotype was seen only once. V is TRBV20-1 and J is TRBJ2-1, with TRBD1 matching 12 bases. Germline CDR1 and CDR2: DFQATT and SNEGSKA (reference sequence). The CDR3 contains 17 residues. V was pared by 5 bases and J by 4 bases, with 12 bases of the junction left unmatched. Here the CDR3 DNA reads TGCAGTGCTGTAATACCGGGACAGGGGGCGCGGTACAATGAGCAGTTCTTC. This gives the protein CSAVIPGQGARYNEQFF.

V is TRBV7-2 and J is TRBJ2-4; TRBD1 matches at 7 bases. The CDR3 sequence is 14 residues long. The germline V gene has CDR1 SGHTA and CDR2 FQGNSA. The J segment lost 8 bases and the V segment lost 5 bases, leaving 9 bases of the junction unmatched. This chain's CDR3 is CASSPDRVGDIQYF. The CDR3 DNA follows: TGTGCCAGCAGCCCCGACAGGGTAGGGGACATTCAGTACTTC.

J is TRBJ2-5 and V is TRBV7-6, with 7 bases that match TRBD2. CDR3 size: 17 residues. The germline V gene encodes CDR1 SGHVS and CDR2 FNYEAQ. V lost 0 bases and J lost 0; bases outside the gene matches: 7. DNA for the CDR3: TGTGCCAGCAGCTTAGCTTCGGGAGGAAGGTACCAAGAGACCCAGTACTTC. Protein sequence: CASSLASGGRYQETQYF.

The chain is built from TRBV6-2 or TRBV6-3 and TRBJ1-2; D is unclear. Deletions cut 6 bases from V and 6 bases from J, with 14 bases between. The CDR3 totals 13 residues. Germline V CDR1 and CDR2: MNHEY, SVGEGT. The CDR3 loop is CASSDKGLHGYTF. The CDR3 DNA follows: TGTGCCAGCAGCGACAAGGGTTTACATGGCTACACCTTC.

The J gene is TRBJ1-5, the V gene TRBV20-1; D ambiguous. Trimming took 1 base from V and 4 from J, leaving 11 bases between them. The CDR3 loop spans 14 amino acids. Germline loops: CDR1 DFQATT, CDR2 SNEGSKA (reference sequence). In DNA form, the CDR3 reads TGCAGTGCTAGAGTGTTTGGACTTAATCAGCCCCAGCATTTT. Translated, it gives CSARVFGLNQPQHF.

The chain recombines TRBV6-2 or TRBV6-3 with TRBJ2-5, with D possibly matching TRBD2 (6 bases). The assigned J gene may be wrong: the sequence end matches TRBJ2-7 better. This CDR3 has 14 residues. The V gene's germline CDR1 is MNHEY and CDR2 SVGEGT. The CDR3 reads CASSLGGGGIEQYF. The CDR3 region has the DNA TGTGCCAGCAGCCTCGGAGGTGGCGGGATCGAGCAGTACTTC.

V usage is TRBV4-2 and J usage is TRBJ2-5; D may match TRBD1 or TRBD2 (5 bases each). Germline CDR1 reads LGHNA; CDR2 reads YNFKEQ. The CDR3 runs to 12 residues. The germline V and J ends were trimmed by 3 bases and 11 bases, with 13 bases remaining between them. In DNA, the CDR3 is TGTGCCAGCAGCCAGGGGGTCGGGATGCAGTACTTC. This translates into CASSQGVGMQYF.

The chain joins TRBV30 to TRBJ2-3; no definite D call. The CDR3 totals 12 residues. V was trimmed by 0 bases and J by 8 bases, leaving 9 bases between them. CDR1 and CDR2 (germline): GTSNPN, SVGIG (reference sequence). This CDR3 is CAWSVSVATQYF. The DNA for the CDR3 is TGTGCCTGGAGTGTTTCGGTGGCTACGCAGTATTTT. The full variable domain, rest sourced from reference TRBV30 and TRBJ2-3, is SQTIHQWPATLVQPVGSPLSLECTVEGTSNPNLYWYRQAAGRGLQLLFYSVGIGQISSEVPQNLSASRPQDRQFILSSKKLLLSDSGFYLCAWSVSVATQYFGPGTRLTVL.

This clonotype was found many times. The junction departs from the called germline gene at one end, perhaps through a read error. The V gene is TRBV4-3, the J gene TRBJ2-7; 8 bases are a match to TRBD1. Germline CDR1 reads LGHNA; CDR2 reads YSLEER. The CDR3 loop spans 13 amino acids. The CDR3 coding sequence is TGTGCCAGCAGCCAGGACAGGGTCTACGAGCAGTACTTC. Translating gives CASSQDRVYEQYF.

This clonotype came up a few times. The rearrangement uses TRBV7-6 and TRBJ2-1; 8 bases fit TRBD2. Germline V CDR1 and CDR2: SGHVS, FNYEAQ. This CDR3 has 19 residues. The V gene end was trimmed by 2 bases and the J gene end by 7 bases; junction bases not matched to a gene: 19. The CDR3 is CASSLFGRGDPTKINEQFF. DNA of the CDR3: TGTGCCAGCAGCTTATTCGGGCGGGGGGACCCGACAAAGATAAATGAGCAGTTCTTC.

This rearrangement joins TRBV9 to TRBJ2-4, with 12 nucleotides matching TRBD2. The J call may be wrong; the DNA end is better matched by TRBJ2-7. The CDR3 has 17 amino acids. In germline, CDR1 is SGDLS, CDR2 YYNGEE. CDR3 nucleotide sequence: TGTGCCAGCAGCGCGACAACAGGACTAGCGGGGATCTACGAGCAGTACTTC. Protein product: CASSATTGLAGIYEQYF.